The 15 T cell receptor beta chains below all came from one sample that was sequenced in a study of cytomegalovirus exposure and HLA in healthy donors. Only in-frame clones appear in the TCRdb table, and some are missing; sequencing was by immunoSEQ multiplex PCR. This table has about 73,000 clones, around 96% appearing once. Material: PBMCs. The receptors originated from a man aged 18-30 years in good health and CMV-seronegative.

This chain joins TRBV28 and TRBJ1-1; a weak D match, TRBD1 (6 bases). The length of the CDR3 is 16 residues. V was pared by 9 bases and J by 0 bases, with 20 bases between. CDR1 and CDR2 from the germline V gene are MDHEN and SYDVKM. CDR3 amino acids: CASTKTRGQLNTEAFF. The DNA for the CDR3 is TGTGCCAGTACTAAGACTCGCGGACAGCTGAACACTGAAGCTTTCTTT.

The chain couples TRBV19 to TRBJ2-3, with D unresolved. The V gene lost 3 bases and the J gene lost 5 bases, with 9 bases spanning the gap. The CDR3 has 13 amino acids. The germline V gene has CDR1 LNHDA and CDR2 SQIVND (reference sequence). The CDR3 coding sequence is TGTGCCAGTAGTATGGGCGCCGTAGATACGCAGTATTTT. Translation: CASSMGAVDTQYF.

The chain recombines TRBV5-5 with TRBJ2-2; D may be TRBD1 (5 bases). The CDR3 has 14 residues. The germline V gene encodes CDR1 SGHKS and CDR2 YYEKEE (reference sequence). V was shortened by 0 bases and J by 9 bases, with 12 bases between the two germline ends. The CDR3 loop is CASSLDLGRRELFF. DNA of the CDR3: TGTGCCAGCAGCTTGGACCTGGGGCGTAGGGAGCTGTTTTTT.

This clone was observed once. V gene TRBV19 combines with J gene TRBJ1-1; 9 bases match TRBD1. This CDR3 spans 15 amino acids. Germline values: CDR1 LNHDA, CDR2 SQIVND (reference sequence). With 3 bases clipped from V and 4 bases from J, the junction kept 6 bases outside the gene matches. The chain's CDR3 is CASSMGTGSGTEAFF. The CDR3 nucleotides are TGTGCCAGTAGTATGGGGACAGGGAGCGGCACTGAAGCTTTCTTT.

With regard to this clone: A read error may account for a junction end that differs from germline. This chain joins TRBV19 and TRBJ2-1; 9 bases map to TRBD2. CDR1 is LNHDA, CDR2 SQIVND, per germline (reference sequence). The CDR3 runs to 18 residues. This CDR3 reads CASIERSGGGASYNEQLF. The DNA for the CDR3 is TGTGCCAGTATCGAGAGGTCGGGCGGGGGGGCTTCCTACAATGAGCAGCTCTTC.

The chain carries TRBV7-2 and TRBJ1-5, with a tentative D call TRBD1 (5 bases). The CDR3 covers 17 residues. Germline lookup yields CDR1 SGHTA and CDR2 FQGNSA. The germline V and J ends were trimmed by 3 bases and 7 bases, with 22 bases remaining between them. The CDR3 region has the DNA TGTGCCAGCAGCTTTGTGCAATCTAGGGGAATAGGGCAGCCCCAGCATTTT. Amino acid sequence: CASSFVQSRGIGQPQHF. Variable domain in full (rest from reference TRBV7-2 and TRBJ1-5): GAGVSQSPSNKVTEKGKDVELRCDPISGHTALYWYRQSLGQGLEFLIYFQGNSAPDKSGLPSDRFSAERTGGSVSTLTIQRTQQEDSAVYLCASSFVQSRGIGQPQHFGDGTRLSIL.

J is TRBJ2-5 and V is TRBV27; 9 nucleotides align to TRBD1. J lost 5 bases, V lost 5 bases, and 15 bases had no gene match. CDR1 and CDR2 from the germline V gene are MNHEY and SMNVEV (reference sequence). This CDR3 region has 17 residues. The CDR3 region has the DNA TGTGCCAGCAGTCCCGGGACAGGGTATAACGGCTGGGAGACCCAGTACTTC. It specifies CASSPGTGYNGWETQYF.

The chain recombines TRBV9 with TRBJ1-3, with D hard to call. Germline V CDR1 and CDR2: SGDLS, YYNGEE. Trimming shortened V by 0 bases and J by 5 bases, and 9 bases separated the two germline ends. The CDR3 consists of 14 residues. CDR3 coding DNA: TGTGCCAGCAGCGTAGGCGAAGCCCGAAACACCATATATTTT. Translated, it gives CASSVGEARNTIYF.

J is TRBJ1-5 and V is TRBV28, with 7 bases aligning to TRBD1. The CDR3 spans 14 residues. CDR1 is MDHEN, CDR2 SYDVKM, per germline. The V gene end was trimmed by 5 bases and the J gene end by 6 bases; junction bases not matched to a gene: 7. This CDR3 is CASSGQVTFQPQHF. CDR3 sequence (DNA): TGTGCCAGCAGTGGACAGGTGACCTTTCAGCCCCAGCATTTT.

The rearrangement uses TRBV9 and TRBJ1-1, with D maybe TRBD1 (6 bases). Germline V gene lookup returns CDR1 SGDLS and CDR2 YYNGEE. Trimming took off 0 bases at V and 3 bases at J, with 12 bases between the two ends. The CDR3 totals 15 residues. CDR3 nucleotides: TGTGCCAGCAGCGTAGGGGGGGGCGCGGACACTGAAGCTTTCTTT. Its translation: CASSVGGGADTEAFF. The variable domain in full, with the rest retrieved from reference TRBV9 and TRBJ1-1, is DSGVTQTPKHLITATGQRVTLRCSPRSGDLSVYWYQQSLDQGLQFLIQYYNGEERAKGNILERFSAQQFPDLHSELNLSSLELGDSALYFCASSVGGGADTEAFFGQGTRLTVV.

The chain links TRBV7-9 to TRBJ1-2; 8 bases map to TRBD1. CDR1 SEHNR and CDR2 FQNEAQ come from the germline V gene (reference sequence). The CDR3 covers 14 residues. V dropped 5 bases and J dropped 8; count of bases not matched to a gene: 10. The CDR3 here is CASSTPGQDGGYTF. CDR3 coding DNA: TGTGCCAGCAGCACTCCGGGACAGGATGGAGGCTACACCTTC.

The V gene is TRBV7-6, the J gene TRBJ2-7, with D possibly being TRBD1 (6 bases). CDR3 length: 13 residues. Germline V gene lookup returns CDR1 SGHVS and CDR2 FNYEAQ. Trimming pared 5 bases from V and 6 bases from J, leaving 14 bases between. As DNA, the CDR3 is TGTGCCAGCAGCCAGGCACAGGGTCCCGAGCAGTACTTC. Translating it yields CASSQAQGPEQYF.

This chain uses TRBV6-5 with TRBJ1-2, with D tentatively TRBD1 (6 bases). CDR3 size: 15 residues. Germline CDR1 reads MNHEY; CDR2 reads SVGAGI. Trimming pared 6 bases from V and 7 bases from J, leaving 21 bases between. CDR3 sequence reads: CASRHIKTGFGGYTF. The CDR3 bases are TGTGCCAGCAGACATATAAAAACAGGGTTTGGTGGCTACACCTTC.

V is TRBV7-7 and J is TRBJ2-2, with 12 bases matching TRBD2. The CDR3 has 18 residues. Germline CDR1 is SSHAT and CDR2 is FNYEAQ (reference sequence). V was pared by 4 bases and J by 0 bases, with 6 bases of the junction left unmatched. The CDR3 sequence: CASSSSSGGAANTGELFF. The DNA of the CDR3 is TGTGCCAGCAGCTCCTCTAGCGGGGGGGCAGCGAACACCGGGGAGCTGTTTTTT.

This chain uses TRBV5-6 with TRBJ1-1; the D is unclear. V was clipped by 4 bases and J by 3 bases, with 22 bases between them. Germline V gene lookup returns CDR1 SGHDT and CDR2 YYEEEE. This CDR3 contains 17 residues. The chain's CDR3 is CASSPSLPRTGDTEAFF. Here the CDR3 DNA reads TGTGCCAGCAGCCCCTCACTTCCAAGGACCGGGGACACTGAAGCTTTCTTT.